This T cell receptor beta chain was documented in a study of blood T cell repertoires in COVID-19. Study as a whole: Samples representing acute and convalescent COVID-19 were sourced from the United States, Italy and Spain. T cells, B-cell-depleted T cells, or PBMCs provided the cDNA or gDNA that served as material.

Trimming cost V 1 base and J 6 bases; bases outside gene matches: 6. Germline CDR1 and CDR2: LGHNA and YNFKEQ. This CDR3 region has 14 residues. Original processing notes: How many nucleated cells were present was estimated from reference gene primer amplification. TCRdb's table, derived via immunoSEQ multiplex PCR, lists solely in-frame clones and lacks some. Clone size and V and J calls were adopted from that table, with D and trimming inferred from the DNA. The sample holds approximately 200,000 clones, roughly 84% seen once. Sequencing was performed on peripheral blood. The receptor comes from a woman aged 45-59 years with acute or convalescent COVID-19. The V and J genes are TRBV4-2 and TRBJ2-7; TRBD1 matches 7 bases. CDR3 protein: CASSQAADRREQYF. CDR3 nucleotide sequence: TGTGCCAGCAGCCAAGCAGCGGACAGGCGCGAGCAGTACTTC.